This TCR beta chain was observed in a study of lymphopenia after photon versus proton radiotherapy. Assay used: immunoSEQ multiplex PCR; TCRdb lists only in-frame clones, some missing. The table has roughly 63,000 clones, 70% to 85% seen once. Findings and limits, study-wide: Post-nadir TCR diversity decline inversely tracked overall survival among those who died.

Germline V gene sequence: CDR1 SGHTA, CDR2 FQGTGA. The CDR3 spans 14 residues. V was cut by 5 bases and J by 3 bases, with 14 bases left in between. Details on this clone: Its antigen is as yet unknown.

Sample: peripheral blood, taken from a patient treated with proton-based radiotherapy. The chain carries TRBV7-3 and TRBJ2-7, with D perhaps matching TRBD1 (6 bases). The clonotype was recovered from a man aged 55 to 70 with pancreatic cancer. CDR3 region: CASSQGNKGYEQYF. DNA of the CDR3: TGTGCCAGCAGCCAGGGGAATAAGGGCTACGAGCAGTACTTC. Full variable domain (outside the CDR3, taken from reference TRBV7-3 and TRBJ2-7): GAGVSQTPSNKVTEKGKYVELRCDPISGHTALYWYRQSLGQGPEFLIYFQGTGAADDSGLPNDRFFAVRPEGSVSTLKIQRTERGDSAVYLCASSQGNKGYEQYFGPGTRLTVT.